The 10 T cell receptor beta chains below come from one sample, sequenced in a study of blood T cell repertoires in COVID-19. Clones were sequenced by immunoSEQ multiplex PCR, and TCRdb holds only the in-frame ones, with some missing. Among about 80,000 clones listed, roughly 80% were seen once. The material sequenced was peripheral blood. The receptors were sampled from a human donor in a cohort sampled during active COVID-19.

The CDR3 nucleotides read TGTGCCAGCAGCTTGGACAACCAAGAGACCCAGTACTTC. Residues: CASSLDNQETQYF. The chain combines TRBV5-4 with TRBJ2-5; no reliable D call. This CDR3 is 13 amino acids long. From germline, CDR1 is SGHNT and CDR2 YYREEE (reference sequence). V lost 0 bases and J 0 bases, leaving 3 bases between the germline ends.

The gene calls are TRBV7-3 and TRBJ2-5, with unresolved D. The CDR3 runs to 14 residues. Germline V CDR1 and CDR2: SGHTA, FQGTGA. V gave up 1 base and J gave up 5 bases, with 11 bases separating them. The CDR3 DNA follows: TGTGCCAGCAGCTTAAGTGCCGGAGCGGAGACCCAGTACTTC. This codes for CASSLSAGAETQYF. Variable domain in full (rest from reference TRBV7-3 and TRBJ2-5): GAGVSQTPSNKVTEKGKYVELRCDPISGHTALYWYRQSLGQGPEFLIYFQGTGAADDSGLPNDRFFAVRPEGSVSTLKIQRTERGDSAVYLCASSLSAGAETQYFGPGTRLLVL.

The genes are TRBV18 and TRBJ2-1; 14 bases fit TRBD2. The CDR3 sequence is 16 residues long. The J segment lost 7 bases and the V segment lost 3 bases, leaving 5 bases of the junction unmatched. Germline V gives CDR1 KGHSH, CDR2 LQKENI. The chain's CDR3 is CASSPTGLAGENEQFF. The CDR3 DNA follows: TGTGCCAGCTCACCTACGGGACTAGCGGGGGAAAATGAGCAGTTCTTC.

The V call is TRBV18, the J call TRBJ1-1; TRBD1 might be the D (5 bases). The CDR3 extends over 17 amino acids. Trimming took 4 bases from V and 0 from J, leaving 18 bases between them. Germline CDR1 is KGHSH and CDR2 is LQKENI. CDR3 sequence (DNA): TGTGCCAGCTCACTCACAGGAACAGGAGCTATGAACACTGAAGCTTTCTTT. This translates into CASSLTGTGAMNTEAFF.

This chain links TRBV7-3 with TRBJ2-3; D is perhaps TRBD2 (5 bases). The V end was cut by 4 bases, the J end by 1 base, with 12 bases between. The CDR3 is 15 amino acids. Germline V gene sequence: CDR1 SGHTA, CDR2 FQGTGA. The CDR3 DNA reads as TGTGCCAGCAGCTCCTTGGGAGCGCGCACAGATACGCAGTATTTT. This gives the protein CASSSLGARTDTQYF. Looking up the rest from reference TRBV7-3 and TRBJ2-3 gives the full variable domain: GAGVSQTPSNKVTEKGKYVELRCDPISGHTALYWYRQSLGQGPEFLIYFQGTGAADDSGLPNDRFFAVRPEGSVSTLKIQRTERGDSAVYLCASSSLGARTDTQYFGPGTRLTVL.

J is TRBJ1-5 and V is TRBV27; the match to TRBD1 covers 8 bases. V shed 6 bases and J 5 bases; nucleotides not matched to a gene: 9. This CDR3 spans 15 amino acids. Germline-derived CDR1 and CDR2 are MNHEY and SMNVEV (reference sequence). The CDR3 DNA sequence: TGTGCCAGCAGATTTGCAGGGGGCGCCGATCAGCCCCAGCATTTT. Its translation: CASRFAGGADQPQHF.

The V gene is TRBV2, the J gene TRBJ1-2; maybe TRBD1 (5 bases). V was trimmed by 6 bases and J by 0 bases, leaving 14 bases between them. The CDR3 loop spans 15 amino acids. Germline V gives CDR1 SNHLY, CDR2 FYNNEI. This CDR3 is CASSIRQQTNYGYTF. CDR3 nucleotide sequence: TGTGCCAGCAGCATTCGACAGCAAACTAACTATGGCTACACCTTC. The full variable domain, completed using reference TRBV2 and TRBJ1-2, is EPEVTQTPSHQVTQMGQEVILRCVPISNHLYFYWYRQILGQKVEFLVSFYNNEISEKSEIFDDQFSVERPDGSNFTLKIRSTKLEDSAMYFCASSIRQQTNYGYTFGSGTRLTVV.

The chain combines TRBV25-1 with TRBJ2-7; 10 positions match TRBD1. Unmatched junction bases numbered 4, after V lost 7 bases and J lost 4 bases. Germline CDR1 reads MGHDK; CDR2 reads SYGVNS. This CDR3 is built from 13 residues. The DNA of the CDR3 is TGTGCCAGCACCGGGACAGGGGATTACGAGCAGTACTTC. This gives the protein CASTGTGDYEQYF.

This clone has a single count. V is TRBV19 and J is TRBJ1-2; D remains unclear. The V gene's germline CDR1 is LNHDA and CDR2 SQIVND (reference sequence). V gave up 3 bases and J gave up 4 bases, with 9 bases separating them. CDR3 length equals 13 residues. The CDR3 region is CASSMSGVYGYTF. CDR3 DNA: TGTGCCAGTAGTATGTCCGGGGTCTATGGCTACACCTTC.

The V call is TRBV18, the J call TRBJ2-7; tentatively, D is TRBD1 (5 bases). Germline V CDR1 and CDR2: KGHSH, LQKENI. Trimming took off 3 bases at V and 0 bases at J, with 15 bases between the two ends. The CDR3 runs to 16 residues. The DNA of the CDR3 is TGTGCCAGCTCACCGGATCAGGGCCTATTCTCCTACGAGCAGTACTTC. Translated, it gives CASSPDQGLFSYEQYF. Complete variable domain (other parts from reference TRBV18 and TRBJ2-7): NAGVMQNPRHLVRRRGQEARLRCSPMKGHSHVYWYRQLPEEGLKFMVYLQKENIIDESGMPKERFSAEFPKEGPSILRIQQVVRGDSAAYFCASSPDQGLFSYEQYFGPGTRLTVT.